This record covers a single T cell receptor beta chain. What it binds is not known. Sequencing was performed with immunoSEQ multiplex PCR; in TCRdb, only in-frame clones are kept and a portion is missing. The sample has around 66,000 clones, around 87% seen once. Trimming removed 1 base from V and 1 base from J, with 10 bases in between. This CDR3 is 15 amino acids long. From germline, CDR1 is SEHNR and CDR2 FQNEAQ (reference sequence). These data are taken from a study of lymphopenia after photon versus proton radiotherapy. Regarding the study as a whole: Survival link was tested only in deceased patients; proton benefit remains a possibility. Photon-treated patients lost naive T cells and TCR diversity; proton-treated stayed stable. Oligoclonal CD8+ Temra expansion after nadir drove photon patients' diversity drop. Post-nadir TCR diversity decline inversely tracked overall survival among those who died.

This specimen was peripheral blood, taken from a patient treated with photon-based radiotherapy. The sequence derives from a man in his forties with gastric cancer. The chain couples TRBV7-9 to TRBJ1-1; unclear D gene. The CDR3 region has the DNA TGTGCCAGCAGCTTAGGTCGGCGGGGGAACACTGAAGCTTTCTTT. It codes for CASSLGRRGNTEAFF. The entire variable domain, with the rest obtained from reference TRBV7-9 and TRBJ1-1, is as follows: DTGVSQNPRHKITKRGQNVTFRCDPISEHNRLYWYRQTLGQGPEFLTYFQNEAQLEKSRLLSDRFSAERPKGSFSTLEIQRTEQGDSAMYLCASSLGRRGNTEAFFGQGTRLTVV.